Listed below are T cell receptor beta chains from one sample, sequenced in a study of T cell repertoires in cytomegalovirus infection. No antigen is known for these receptors. TCRdb recomputed calls from the reads with MiXCR, one row per CDR3 protein. The data contain about a million distinct CDR3 sequences, roughly 30% of them singletons. The specimen comprised cultured CD8+ T cells from PBMCs, sampled from culture after CMV antigen stimulation. Receptor source: a human donor in good health (CMV status not recorded). Some clones in this sample may be carry-over from other donors' samples. The CDR3 runs from the conserved cysteine through the conserved F or W.

>TRBV20-1|14
CSAGGTYSSGELFF
>TRBV6-6|16
CASSSLVGGVTDTQYF
>TRBV7-2|18
CASSLAITSDRRYNEQFF
>TRBV5-5|15
CASSLRSGGKTEAFF
>TRBV6-5|17
CASSYSGEGPTNEKLFF
>TRBV4-3|16
CASSQVPRPLNTEAFF
>TRBV27|17
CASSFYPPGTINEKLFF
>TRBV5-6|16
CASSSKNSGSYQPQHF
>TRBV7-9|13
CASRPSTNTEAFF
>TRBV27|13
CASRRQGTGELFF
>TRBV7-3|15
CASSHLAGGRETQYF
>TRBV27|13
CASQGSSYYGYTF
>TRBV23-1|16
CASSREEGQAKNIQYF
>TRBV12-3/TRBV12-4|12
CASSPTSGGQYF
>TRBV7-8|13
CASSLRGDHGYTF
>TRBV12-3/TRBV12-4|18
CASSFQGAPFPSYNEQFF
>TRBV4-1|15
CASSQWTDNYNEQFF
>TRBV15|14
CSTRSGGDTGELFF
>TRBV6-2/TRBV6-3|15
CASSPSWGLWDTQYF
>TRBV4-1|15
CASSQDPGTFYEQYF
>TRBV27|16
CASRSRGRATNEKLFF
>TRBV11-3|19
CASSSPDGSNRGTIGELFF
>TRBV28|16
CSSRPRTGGAYQPQHF
>TRBV14|11
CASRRTGELFF
>TRBV18|14
CASSPDRGRNSQFF
>TRBV18|22
CASSPSGRDNPDMRQGGTEAFF